This T cell receptor beta chain was retrieved from a study of blood T cell repertoires in COVID-19. Study at large: Researchers got acute and convalescent COVID-19 samples from the United States, Italy and Spain. Sample material is recorded as cDNA or gDNA derived from T cells, B-cell-depleted T cells, or PBMCs.

Patients in Seattle were enrolled during active infection, then followed longitudinally. Authors' processing steps: Scientists estimated how many nucleated cells there were by amplifying reference gene primers. Libraries were prepared by immunoSEQ multiplex PCR; TCRdb keeps only in-frame clonotypes and omits some of them. V and J calls and clone size are as listed in that table; D and trimming were resolved from the DNA. The data hold about 330,000 clones, with about 87% observed a single time. V lost 4 bases and J lost 7, with 9 bases in between. The CDR3 is 13 residues long. The V gene's germline CDR1 is SGHRS and CDR2 YFSETQ.

The specimen sequenced was peripheral blood. This TCR derives from a man between 25 and 39 years old with COVID-19, enrolled during active disease. The chain carries TRBV5-1 and TRBJ1-6; possible D gene TRBD1, 5 bases. The CDR3 DNA sequence: TGCGCCAGCAGCCGGGGGGAGAATTCACCCCTCCACTTT. Translated, it gives CASSRGENSPLHF.